This paragraph reports one T cell receptor beta chain. What it binds is not known. This sample is drawn from a study of shared clonotypes between healthy human individuals. Whole-study results and caveats: Naive CD4 clonotypes were shared across several donors at around 5.4%. Sampling involved blood alone; tissue repertoires likely differ.

V was shortened by 2 bases and J by 8 bases, with 9 bases between the two germline ends. The CDR3 has 12 amino acids. From germline, CDR1 is SGHTA and CDR2 FQGTGA. Some clones are missing from TCRdb's copy, which holds only in-frame ones; the method was immunoSEQ multiplex PCR. The sample has about 990,000 clones, about four fifths seen once. The sequencing input was memory CD4+ T cells from PBMCs. Subset of the sample: CD45RA-negative fraction. The rearrangement links TRBV7-3 to TRBJ1-2, with D uncertain. This TCR derives from a man aged 18 to 30 in good health. Some clones in this sample may be carry-over from other donors' samples. The CDR3 DNA is TGTGCCAGCAGCTTACTCAGAGACGGCTACACCTTC. Translation: CASSLLRDGYTF.